Reported below is one T cell receptor beta chain. The data were produced by immunoSEQ multiplex PCR, yet TCRdb's version contains in-frame clones alone and is incomplete. This sample has just over 1,500 clones, with approximately 91% found just once. The data were obtained in a study of brain metastases from non-small cell lung cancer. Germline lookup yields CDR1 DFQATT and CDR2 SNEGSKA (reference sequence). The CDR3 is made up of 11 amino acids. Trimming removed 3 bases at V and 5 bases at J, with 8 bases between. Sequenced material: tumor-adjacent normal tissue. The rearrangement uses TRBV20-1 and TRBJ2-7, with a tentative D call TRBD1 (5 bases). The sequence came from a donor at least 40 years old with non-small cell lung cancer. The CDR3 sequence: CSARGPDEQYF. CDR3 nucleotide sequence: TGCAGTGCTAGGGGGCCCGACGAGCAGTACTTC.